This passage covers 31 T cell receptor beta chains from one sample sequenced in a study of shared clonotypes between healthy human individuals. The assay was immunoSEQ multiplex PCR, and TCRdb's table has in-frame clones only and misses some. The sample has a few million clones, approximately 90% seen once. Input material: naive CD4+ T cells sorted from blood. Subset described: CD45RA+ positively selected. These TCRs come from a man younger than 35 in good health.

The chain couples TRBV7-6 to TRBJ1-3, with D perhaps TRBD1 (5 bases). CDR3 length equals 13 residues. V shed 2 bases and J shed 7 bases, with 9 bases lying between them. The V gene's germline CDR1 is SGHVS and CDR2 FNYEAQ. The CDR3 region has the DNA TGTGCCAGCAGCTTATCAGGGATCAACACCATATATTTT. Its translation is CASSLSGINTIYF. Filled out from reference TRBV7-6 and TRBJ1-3, the complete variable domain reads GAGVSQSPRYKVTKRGQDVALRCDPISGHVSLYWYRQALGQGPEFLTYFNYEAQQDKSGLPNDRFSAERPEGSISTLTIQRTEQRDSAMYRCASSLSGINTIYFGEGSWLTVV.

The chain recombines TRBV6-5 with TRBJ1-4, with D possibly matching TRBD1 (5 bases). V lost 4 bases and J lost 8, with 17 bases in between. Germline-derived CDR1 and CDR2 are MNHEY and SVGAGI. The CDR3 is made up of 15 amino acids. The CDR3 loop is CASSFSGSQGEKLFF. DNA for the CDR3: TGTGCCAGCAGTTTCTCGGGCTCCCAGGGCGAAAAACTGTTTTTT.

The chain employs TRBV5-4 and TRBJ1-1, with a weak D call TRBD1 (5 bases). V was cut by 4 bases and J by 1 base, with 17 bases left in between. This CDR3 has 16 amino acids. Germline values: CDR1 SGHNT, CDR2 YYREEE (reference sequence). CDR3 nucleotide sequence: TGTGCCAGCAGCCCCTTCCAGGGAGCACAGAACACTGAAGCTTTCTTT. Encoded protein: CASSPFQGAQNTEAFF.

This sequence joins TRBV27 and TRBJ2-3, with 12 positions matching TRBD2. From germline, CDR1 is MNHEY and CDR2 SMNVEV (reference sequence). This CDR3 is built from 15 residues. Trimming removed 7 bases from V and 2 bases from J; junction bases left unmatched: 4. The CDR3 loop reads CASTRTSGITDTQYF. The CDR3 DNA reads TGTGCCAGCACCCGGACTAGCGGGATCACAGATACGCAGTATTTT.

The V and J genes are TRBV30 and TRBJ1-1, with D perhaps matching TRBD1 (5 bases). CDR1 and CDR2 from the germline V gene are GTSNPN and SVGIG (reference sequence). The CDR3 length is 13 residues. Trimming removed 2 bases from V and 6 bases from J, with 13 bases in between. CDR3 protein: CAWSSGGPAEAFF. The CDR3 bases are TGTGCCTGGAGTTCCGGGGGACCCGCTGAAGCTTTCTTT.

V gene TRBV18 combines with J gene TRBJ1-3, with a weak D call TRBD1 (6 bases). Germline CDR1 and CDR2: KGHSH and LQKENI. This CDR3 contains 16 residues. Trimming shortened V by 3 bases and J by 0 bases, and 12 bases separated the two germline ends. The CDR3 reads CASSPLQGVSGNTIYF. The CDR3 DNA follows: TGTGCCAGCTCACCTTTACAGGGAGTCTCTGGAAACACCATATATTTT. Based on the CDR3 plus reference TRBV18 and TRBJ1-3, the full variable domain is NAGVMQNPRHLVRRRGQEARLRCSPMKGHSHVYWYRQLPEEGLKFMVYLQKENIIDESGMPKERFSAEFPKEGPSILRIQQVVRGDSAAYFCASSPLQGVSGNTIYFGEGSWLTVV.

With respect to this clone: This same CDR3 is encoded by further DNA sequences in the sample. CDR3 in amino acids: CASSLALDTQYF. In nucleotides, the CDR3 is TGTGCCAGCAGCTTGGCCCTAGATACGCAGTATTTT. The chain couples TRBV7-9 to TRBJ2-3, with D hard to call. Germline V gene sequence: CDR1 SEHNR, CDR2 FQNEAQ (reference sequence). The CDR3 consists of 12 residues. Deletions cut 3 bases from V and 5 bases from J, with 6 bases between.

The V call is TRBV5-4, the J call TRBJ1-2; 9 nucleotides match TRBD1. There are 14 residues in the CDR3. J gave up 8 bases and V 1 base, and 6 bases lay outside the gene matches. Germline-derived CDR1 and CDR2 are SGHNT and YYREEE (reference sequence). Here the CDR3 DNA reads TGTGCCAGCAGCTTGCCGGGACAGGGAGGAGGCTACACCTTC. Encoded protein: CASSLPGQGGGYTF.

The J gene is TRBJ1-3, the V gene TRBV9, with a weak D call TRBD1 (6 bases). Trimming cost V 0 bases and J 3 bases, with 13 bases left between them. The CDR3 runs 16 residues. CDR1 SGDLS and CDR2 YYNGEE come from the germline V gene. CDR3 nucleotides: TGTGCCAGCAGCGTAGTGGACAGCGGTTATGGAAACACCATATATTTT. As protein: CASSVVDSGYGNTIYF.

The chain joins TRBV6-1 to TRBJ2-5; 12 nucleotides line up with TRBD2. The V gene's germline CDR1 is MNHNS and CDR2 SASEGT. V was clipped by 0 bases and J by 4 bases; unmatched bases: 6. This CDR3 comprises 17 residues. The CDR3 is CASSEASSGGAGETQYF. The CDR3 DNA reads as TGTGCCAGCAGTGAAGCGTCTAGCGGGGGGGCGGGAGAGACCCAGTACTTC.

J is TRBJ2-7 and V is TRBV28, with D perhaps TRBD2 (7 bases). CDR1 MDHEN and CDR2 SYDVKM come from the germline V gene. With 6 bases removed from V and 3 bases from J, the gap between germline ends came to 15 bases. The CDR3 sequence is 14 residues long. The CDR3 sequence: CASSPGGQLYEQYF. In DNA, the CDR3 is TGTGCCAGCAGCCCGGGAGGACAGCTCTACGAGCAGTACTTC.

The rearrangement joins TRBV11-3 to TRBJ2-2; no clear D. The CDR3 totals 14 residues. In germline, CDR1 is SGHNT, CDR2 YENEEA. The germline V and J ends were trimmed by 1 base and 4 bases, with 7 bases remaining between them. The CDR3 sequence is CASSLGAATGELFF. The CDR3 DNA is TGTGCCAGCAGCTTAGGTGCGGCCACCGGGGAGCTGTTTTTT.

This clone occurred a few times. The chain joins TRBV6-6 to TRBJ2-2; TRBD1 matches 7 bases. The V gene end was trimmed by 5 bases and the J gene end by 6 bases; junction bases not matched to a gene: 0. CDR1 and CDR2 (germline): MNHNY, SVGAGI (reference sequence). There are 12 residues in the CDR3. The CDR3, as DNA: TGTGCCAGCAGTCAGGGGGCCGGGGAGCTGTTTTTT. Translated, it gives CASSQGAGELFF.

The gene calls are TRBV7-2 and TRBJ1-3; D call uncertain. In germline, CDR1 is SGHTA, CDR2 FQGNSA. V lost 1 base to trimming and J lost 0 bases, with 7 bases between them. This CDR3 contains 15 residues. The CDR3 is CASSLEAVSGNTIYF. The CDR3 DNA reads as TGTGCCAGCAGCTTAGAAGCAGTCTCTGGAAACACCATATATTTT.

This clone was picked up one time. This rearrangement joins TRBV11-3 to TRBJ1-2; D remains ambiguous. This CDR3 region has 17 residues. The germline gives CDR1 SGHNT, CDR2 YENEEA. V shed 4 bases and J shed 4 bases, with 22 bases lying between them. The CDR3 sequence: CASSYPIGPDSFYGYTF. CDR3 sequence (DNA): TGTGCCAGCAGCTATCCGATAGGGCCTGATTCCTTCTATGGCTACACCTTC.

The chain has TRBV15 and TRBJ2-7; 9 positions match TRBD2. This CDR3 contains 15 residues. Unmatched junction bases numbered 5, after V lost 1 base and J lost 4 bases. Germline V lookup: CDR1 LNHNV, CDR2 YYDKDF (reference sequence). The CDR3 here is CATSRGTSVRYEQYF. The CDR3 DNA is TGTGCCACCAGCAGAGGGACTAGCGTAAGGTACGAGCAGTACTTC.

The sample holds one count of this clone. The sample contains more than one DNA sequence encoding this CDR3. The chain carries TRBV5-4 and TRBJ2-3; D unresolved. Trimming removed 1 base at V and 9 bases at J, with 9 bases between. Germline V lookup: CDR1 SGHNT, CDR2 YYREEE (reference sequence). This CDR3 is 12 amino acids long. The CDR3 region is CASSLNTDTQYF. The CDR3 DNA sequence: TGTGCCAGCAGCTTGAACACGGACACGCAGTATTTT.

To note about this clone: Additional DNA sequences in this sample encode the identical CDR3. This chain connects TRBV18 to TRBJ2-7; TRBD1 matches at 7 bases. Germline assignment: CDR1 KGHSH and CDR2 LQKENI. This CDR3 spans 13 amino acids. Trimming at V came to 4 bases and at J to 4 bases, leaving 4 bases not matched to a gene. CDR3: CASSLDRAYEQYF. CDR3 DNA: TGTGCCAGCTCACTCGACAGGGCATACGAGCAGTACTTC.

The chain joins TRBV5-6 to TRBJ1-5, with TRBD1 identical over 7 bases. CDR1 and CDR2 from the germline V gene are SGHDT and YYEEEE. The J segment lost 1 base and the V segment lost 3 bases, leaving 4 bases of the junction unmatched. The CDR3 contains 15 residues. The CDR3 loop is CASSSGGRSNQPQHF. The CDR3 DNA reads TGTGCCAGCAGCTCAGGGGGACGAAGCAATCAGCCCCAGCATTTT.

The sample holds one count of this clone. The rearrangement links TRBV27 to TRBJ1-4; D call uncertain. V shed 0 bases and J shed 0 bases, with 8 bases lying between them. Germline-derived CDR1 and CDR2 are MNHEY and SMNVEV (reference sequence). The length of the CDR3 is 16 residues. DNA for the CDR3: TGTGCCAGCAGTTTATCGGGGTCTGCAACTAATGAAAAACTGTTTTTT. Amino acids: CASSLSGSATNEKLFF. Full variable domain (missing parts from reference TRBV27 and TRBJ1-4): EAQVTQNPRYLITVTGKKLTVTCSQNMNHEYMSWYRQDPGLGLRQIYYSMNVEVTDKGDVPEGYKVSRKEKRNFPLILESPSPNQTSLYFCASSLSGSATNEKLFFGSGTQLSVL.

V gene TRBV6-6 combines with J gene TRBJ2-5; 8 positions agree with TRBD1. The CDR3 extends over 13 amino acids. V lost 4 bases, J lost 5 bases, and 3 bases stayed unmatched. Germline V gene lookup returns CDR1 MNHNY and CDR2 SVGAGI (reference sequence). CDR3 nucleotide sequence: TGTGCCAGCAGTTCTCAGGGGGCTGAGACCCAGTACTTC. Its protein product is CASSSQGAETQYF.

The chain combines TRBV5-1 with TRBJ2-1; 8 bases agree with TRBD2. After removal of 4 bases from V and 4 bases from J, the junction contained 19 bases not matched to a gene. This CDR3 comprises 19 residues. CDR1 is SGHRS and CDR2 is YFSETQ in the germline V gene. The CDR3 loop is CASSPSLAGGFGRYNEQFF. CDR3 DNA sequence: TGCGCCAGCAGCCCCTCCCTGGCGGGAGGTTTTGGTCGGTACAATGAGCAGTTCTTC.

The rearrangement links TRBV6-6 to TRBJ2-2; TRBD1 might be the D (7 bases). The CDR3 contains 14 residues. Germline lookup yields CDR1 MNHNY and CDR2 SVGAGI (reference sequence). V was pared by 3 bases and J by 7 bases, with 12 bases between. Written as DNA, the CDR3 is TGTGCCAGCAGTTATCCAGGGGGGAGCGGGGAGCTGTTTTTT. This encodes CASSYPGGSGELFF.

The chain employs TRBV11-2 and TRBJ2-4; 7 nucleotides line up with TRBD2. The trim removed 5 bases at V and 1 base at J, leaving 8 bases unmatched. The CDR3 runs 16 residues. The germline V gene has CDR1 SGHAT and CDR2 FQNNGV. CDR3 sequence: CASSPWGGSAKNIQYF. The CDR3 DNA follows: TGTGCCAGCAGCCCCTGGGGGGGTAGCGCCAAAAACATTCAGTACTTC.

The gene calls are TRBV7-9 and TRBJ2-7; D is perhaps TRBD1 or TRBD2 (5 bases each). CDR3 length: 13 amino acids. Trimming removed 5 bases from V and 7 bases from J, with 15 bases in between. The V gene's germline CDR1 is SEHNR and CDR2 FQNEAQ (reference sequence). DNA of the CDR3: TGTGCCAGCAGCCCCCGGGACCCTCGGGAGCAGTACTTC. Its protein is CASSPRDPREQYF.

This clone is a singleton in its sample. The chain is built from TRBV11-2 and TRBJ1-5; 9 bases are shared with TRBD1. In germline, CDR1 is SGHAT, CDR2 FQNNGV. CDR3 length: 15 amino acids. Trimming took 5 bases from V and 6 from J; bases not matched to a gene: 8. CDR3 coding DNA: TGTGCCAGCAGCGGGCCGGGACAGGGCGGTCAGCCCCAGCATTTT. Translating gives CASSGPGQGGQPQHF.

The CDR3 loop reads CSAYKGPGYEQYF. In DNA, the CDR3 is TGCAGCGCCTACAAGGGTCCGGGCTACGAGCAGTACTTC. This rearrangement joins TRBV29-1 to TRBJ2-7, with D unclear. This CDR3 has 13 residues. Germline values: CDR1 SQVTM, CDR2 ANQGSEA. The ends were cut back, 7 bases at V and 3 bases at J, with 16 bases in the middle.

About this clone: The same CDR3 also results from other DNA sequences found in this sample. The chain links TRBV20-1 to TRBJ2-7, with D uncertain. In germline, CDR1 is DFQATT, CDR2 SNEGSKA (reference sequence). The length of the CDR3 is 11 residues. The germline V and J ends were trimmed by 6 bases and 4 bases, with 10 bases remaining between them. The CDR3 bases are TGCAGTGCGACGGACGGATACGAGCAGTACTTC. It translates to CSATDGYEQYF.

This clone was observed a handful of times. Within the sample, other DNA sequences also encode this same CDR3. The chain is built from TRBV10-1 and TRBJ1-5; maybe TRBD1 (5 bases). Germline values: CDR1 WNHNN, CDR2 SYGVQD (reference sequence). The V and J ends lost 5 bases and 4 bases respectively, with 6 bases between them. CDR3 length: 12 residues. CDR3 nucleotide sequence: TGCGCCAGCAGTTCAGGGAATCAGCCCCAGCATTTT. Its translation is CASSSGNQPQHF.

The chain combines TRBV25-1 with TRBJ2-3; D perhaps matches TRBD1 (5 bases). With 6 bases removed from V and 5 bases from J, the gap between germline ends came to 15 bases. The CDR3 sequence is 14 residues long. Germline V lookup: CDR1 MGHDK, CDR2 SYGVNS. CDR3 region: CASSDRGSKDTQYF. CDR3 DNA sequence: TGTGCCAGCAGCGACAGAGGATCTAAAGATACGCAGTATTTT.

The CDR3: CASSLTGGKREGEAFF. CDR3 DNA: TGTGCCAGCAGCCTGACAGGGGGCAAAAGGGAAGGTGAAGCTTTCTTT. The chain combines TRBV11-3 with TRBJ1-1; the match to TRBD1 covers 10 bases. The CDR3 loop spans 16 amino acids. J lost 7 bases, V lost 5 bases, and 13 bases had no gene match. Germline lookup yields CDR1 SGHNT and CDR2 YENEEA.